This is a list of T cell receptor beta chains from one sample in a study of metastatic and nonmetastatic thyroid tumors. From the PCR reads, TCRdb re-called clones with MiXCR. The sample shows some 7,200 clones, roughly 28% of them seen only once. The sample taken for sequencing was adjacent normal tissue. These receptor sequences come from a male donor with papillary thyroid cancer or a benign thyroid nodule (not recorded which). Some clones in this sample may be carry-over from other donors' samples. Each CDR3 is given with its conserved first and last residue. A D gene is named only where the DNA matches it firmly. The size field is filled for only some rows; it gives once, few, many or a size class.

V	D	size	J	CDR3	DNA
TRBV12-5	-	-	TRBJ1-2	CASGLVPGQYGYTF	TGTGCTAGTGGTTTGGTACCAGGACAATATGGCTACACCTTC
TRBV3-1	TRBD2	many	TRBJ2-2	CASSQVGLAGGPRTGELFF	TGTGCCAGCAGCCAAGTAGGACTAGCGGGAGGGCCTCGCACCGGGGAGCTGTTTTTT
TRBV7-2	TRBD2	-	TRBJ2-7	CASSTSGSISYEQYF	TGTGCCAGCAGCACTAGCGGGAGCATCTCCTACGAGCAGTACTTC
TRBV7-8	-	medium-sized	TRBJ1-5	CATRSGGGNQPQHF	TGTGCCACCCGTAGCGGGGGAGGCAATCAGCCCCAGCATTTT
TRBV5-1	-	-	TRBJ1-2	CASSFSEGDGYTF	TGCGCCAGCAGCTTTTCGGAGGGGGATGGCTACACCTTC
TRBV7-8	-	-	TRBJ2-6	CASSLDQGAGANVLTF	TGTGCCAGCAGCTTAGACCAGGGTGCTGGGGCCAACGTCCTGACTTTC
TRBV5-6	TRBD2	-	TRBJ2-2	CASSSLAGGSWELFF	TGTGCCAGCAGCTCGCTAGCGGGCGGGTCGTGGGAGCTTTTTTTT
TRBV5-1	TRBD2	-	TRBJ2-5	CASSLEFAGVTQETQYF	TGCGCCAGCAGCTTGGAGTTCGCGGGAGTGACTCAAGAGACCCAGTACTTC
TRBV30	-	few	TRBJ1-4	CAWSRGAQVEAEKLFF	TGTGCCTGGAGTCGGGGGGCTCAGGTGGAAGCCGAAAAACTGTTTTTT
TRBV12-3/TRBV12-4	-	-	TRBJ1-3	CASSLFDSQRWGNTIYF	TGTGCCAGCAGTTTATTCGACAGCCAGCGATGGGGAAACACCATATATTTT
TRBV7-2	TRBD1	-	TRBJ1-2	CASSLYTGELGYTF	TGTGCCAGCAGCTTGTACACAGGGGAACTAGGCTACACCTTC
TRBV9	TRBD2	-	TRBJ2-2	CASNIAGGPRELFF	TGTGCCAGCAACATAGCGGGAGGGCCCCGGGAGCTGTTTTTT
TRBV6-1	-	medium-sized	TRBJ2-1	CASRERDRRGEQFF	TGTGCCAGCAGGGAGCGGGACCGCAGGGGTGAGCAGTTCTTC
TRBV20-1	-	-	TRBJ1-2	CSAYVRLGGYTF	TGCAGTGCTTATGTCCGGTTGGGGGGCTACACCTTC
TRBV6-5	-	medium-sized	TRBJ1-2	CASSYDGYTF	TGTGCCAGCAGTTACGATGGCTACACCTTC
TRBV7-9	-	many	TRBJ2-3	CASSSDLHTQYF	TGTGCCAGCAGCTCCGACTTACATACGCAGTATTTT
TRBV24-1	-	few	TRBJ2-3	CATRAASDSTDTQYF	TGTGCCACCAGGGCGGCTAGCGATTCCACAGATACGCAGTATTTT
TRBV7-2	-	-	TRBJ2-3	CASSYGPKSDTQYF	TGTGCCAGCAGCTATGGCCCTAAGTCAGATACGCAGTATTTT
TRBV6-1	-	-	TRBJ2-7	CASSEASGYEQYF	TGTGCCAGCAGTGAAGCTAGCGGCTACGAGCAGTACTTC
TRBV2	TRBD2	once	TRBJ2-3	CASSESLAGTTDTQYF	TGTGCCAGCAGTGAATCACTAGCGGGAACCACAGATACGCAGTATTTT
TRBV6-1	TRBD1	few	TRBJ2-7	CASSGFPGTVCYEQYF	TGTGCCAGCAGCGGCTTTCCCGGGACAGTATGCTACGAGCAGTACTTC
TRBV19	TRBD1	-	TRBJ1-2	CASTTDRGYGYTF	TGTGCCAGTACGACCGACAGGGGCTATGGCTACACCTTC
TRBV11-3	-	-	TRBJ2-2	CARGLGQPYDTGELSF	TGTGCCAGAGGCTTAGGGCAACCGTATGACACCGGGGAGCTGTCTTTT
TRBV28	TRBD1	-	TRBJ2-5	CASSLYPDRGTVETQYF	TGTGCCAGCAGTTTATACCCGGACAGGGGCACGGTAGAGACCCAGTACTTC
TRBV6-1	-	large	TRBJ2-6	CASSRVSGANVLTF	TGTGCCAGCAGTCGAGTATCTGGGGCCAACGTCCTGACTTTC
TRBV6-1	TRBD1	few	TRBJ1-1	CASVGQGRNTEAFF	TGTGCCAGCGTTGGACAGGGGAGGAACACTGAAGCTTTCTTT
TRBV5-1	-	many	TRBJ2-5	CASSLLGQIQETQYF	TGCGCCAGCAGCTTACTAGGGCAGATCCAAGAGACCCAGTACTTC
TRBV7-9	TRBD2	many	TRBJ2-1	CASSFGAGGPSSSYNEQFF	TGTGCCAGCAGCTTCGGAGCGGGAGGTCCTTCTAGCTCCTACAATGAGCAGTTCTTC
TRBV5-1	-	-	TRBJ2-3	CASHRTVAETDTQYF	TGCGCCAGCCACCGGACCGTCGCCGAGACAGATACGCAGTATTTT
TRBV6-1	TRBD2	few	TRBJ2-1	CASSDTSGSSYNEQFF	TGTGCCAGCAGTGACACTAGCGGGAGCTCCTACAATGAGCAGTTCTTC
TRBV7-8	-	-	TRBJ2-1	CASSLSAGTYNEQFF	TGTGCCAGCAGCTTATCGGCGGGGACCTACAATGAGCAGTTCTTC
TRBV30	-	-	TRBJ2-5	CAWSVLNPLKQETQHF	TGCGCCTGGAGTGTACTAAACCCACTCAAACAAGAGACCCAGCACTTC
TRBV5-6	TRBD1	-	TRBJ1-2	CASSLETGVTGYTF	TGTGCCAGCAGCTTGGAGACAGGGGTAACTGGCTACACCTTC
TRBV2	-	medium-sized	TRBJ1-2	CASSDRATYGYTF	TGTGCCAGCAGTGACAGGGCGACCTATGGCTACACCTTC
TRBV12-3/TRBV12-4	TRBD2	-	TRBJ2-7	CASTRGLAGTWREFGEQYF	TGTGCCAGCACGAGGGGACTAGCGGGGACCTGGAGGGAGTTCGGCGAGCAGTACTTC
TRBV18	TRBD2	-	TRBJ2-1	CASSPGTSNDQFF	TGTGCCAGCTCACCCGGGACTAGCAATGATCAGTTCTTC
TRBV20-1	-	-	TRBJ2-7	CSARRDFNEQYF	TGCAGTGCTAGAAGGGACTTTAACGAGCAGTACTTC
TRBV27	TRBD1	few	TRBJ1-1	CASSQESTGQFSGLGAFF	TGTGCCAGCAGTCAGGAATCCACGGGACAGTTCAGTGGGCTCGGAGCTTTCTTT
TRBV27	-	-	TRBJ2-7	CASSEGLLYEQYF	TGTGCCAGCAGCGAGGGCCTCCTCTACGAGCAGTACTTC
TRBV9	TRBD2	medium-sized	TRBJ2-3	CASSVVGTSGGTDTQYF	TGTGCCAGCAGCGTAGTCGGGACTAGCGGGGGCACAGATACGCAGTATTTT
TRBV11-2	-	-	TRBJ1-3	CASSQDGGSGNTIYF	TGTGCCAGCAGCCAGGACGGGGGCTCTGGAAACACCATATATTTT
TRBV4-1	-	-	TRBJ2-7	CASSQQGYEQYF	TGCGCCAGCAGCCAACAGGGGTACGAGCAGTACTTC
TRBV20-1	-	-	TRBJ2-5	CSAEYQDTHYF	TGCAGTGCCGAGTACCAAGATACCCATTACTTC
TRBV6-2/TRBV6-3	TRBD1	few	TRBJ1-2	CATGTGGRGYTF	TGTGCCACCGGGACAGGAGGGCGTGGCTACACCTTC
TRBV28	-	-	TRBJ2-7	CASSSFRGYEQYF	TGTGCCAGCAGTTCCTTTAGGGGCTACGAGCAGTACTTC
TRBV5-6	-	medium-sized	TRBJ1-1	CASRSGMNTEAFF	TGTGCCAGCAGATCGGGCATGAACACTGAAGCTTTCTTT
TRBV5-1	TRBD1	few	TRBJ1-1	CASSQFMGTGGKGVEAFF	TGCGCCAGCAGCCAATTTATGGGGACAGGGGGCAAGGGGGTTGAAGCTTTCTTT
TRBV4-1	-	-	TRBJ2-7	CASSQSHQGGYEQYF	TGCGCCAGCAGCCAAAGTCATCAGGGGGGATACGAGCAGTACTTC
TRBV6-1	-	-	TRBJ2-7	CATRSGPKIYEQDF	TGTGCCACCAGGTCGGGTCCTAAAATTTACGAGCAGGACTTC
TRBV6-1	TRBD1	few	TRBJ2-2	CASSSPGTGGTGELFF	TGTGCCAGCAGTTCCCCCGGGACAGGTGGCACCGGGGAGCTGTTTTTT
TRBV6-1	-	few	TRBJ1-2	CASSEGDTYGYTF	TGTGCCAGCAGTGAAGGGGACACATATGGCTACACCTTC
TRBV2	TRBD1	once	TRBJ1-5	CASSTILGQGKISQPQHF	TGTGCCAGCAGTACCATCCTGGGACAGGGAAAAATTAGTCAGCCCCAGCATTTT
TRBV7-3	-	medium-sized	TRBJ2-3	CASSLTGIRTDTQYF	TGTGCCAGCAGCCTAACGGGGATCAGGACAGATACGCAGTATTTT
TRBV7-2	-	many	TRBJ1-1	CASSHGRGNTEAFF	TGTGCCAGCAGCCACGGGCGGGGAAACACTGAAGCTTTCTTT
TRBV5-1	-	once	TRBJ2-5	CASGLGKGETQYF	TGCGCCAGCGGCTTGGGGAAGGGGGAGACCCAGTACTTC